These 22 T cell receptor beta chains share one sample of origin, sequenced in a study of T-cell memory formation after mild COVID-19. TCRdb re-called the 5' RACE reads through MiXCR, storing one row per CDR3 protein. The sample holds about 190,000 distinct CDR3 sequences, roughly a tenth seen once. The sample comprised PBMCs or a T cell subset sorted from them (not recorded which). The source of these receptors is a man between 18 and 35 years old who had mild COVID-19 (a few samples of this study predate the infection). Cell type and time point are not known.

CDR3 sequence: CASSQDLTGQRIYGYTF. CDR3 nucleotides: TGCGCCAGCAGCCAAGATCTTACGGGACAGAGGATTTATGGCTACACCTTC. The V and J genes are TRBV4-3 and TRBJ1-2; TRBD1 matches 7 bases. Germline V lookup: CDR1 LGHNA, CDR2 YSLEER. V lost 0 bases, J lost 5 bases, and 12 bases stayed unmatched. The CDR3 is made up of 17 amino acids.

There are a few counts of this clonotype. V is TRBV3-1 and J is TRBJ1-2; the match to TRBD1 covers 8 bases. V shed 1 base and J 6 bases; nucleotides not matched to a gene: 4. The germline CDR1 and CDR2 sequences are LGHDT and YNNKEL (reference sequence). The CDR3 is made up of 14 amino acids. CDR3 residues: CASSQGWTGHGYTF. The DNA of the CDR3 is TGTGCCAGCAGCCAAGGGTGGACAGGGCATGGCTACACCTTC.

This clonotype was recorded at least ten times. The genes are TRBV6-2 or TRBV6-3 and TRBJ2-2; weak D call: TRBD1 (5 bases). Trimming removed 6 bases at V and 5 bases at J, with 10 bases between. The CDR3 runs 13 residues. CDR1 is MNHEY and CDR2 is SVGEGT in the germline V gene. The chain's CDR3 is CASRNSGTGELFF. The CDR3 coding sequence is TGTGCCAGCAGAAATTCAGGGACCGGGGAGCTGTTTTTT.

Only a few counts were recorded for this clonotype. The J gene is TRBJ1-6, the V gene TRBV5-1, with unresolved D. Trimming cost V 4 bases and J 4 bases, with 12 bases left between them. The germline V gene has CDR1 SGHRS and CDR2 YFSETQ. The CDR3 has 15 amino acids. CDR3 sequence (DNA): TGCGCCAGCAGCCCCGGACGGAATTATAATTCACCCCTCCACTTT. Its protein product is CASSPGRNYNSPLHF.

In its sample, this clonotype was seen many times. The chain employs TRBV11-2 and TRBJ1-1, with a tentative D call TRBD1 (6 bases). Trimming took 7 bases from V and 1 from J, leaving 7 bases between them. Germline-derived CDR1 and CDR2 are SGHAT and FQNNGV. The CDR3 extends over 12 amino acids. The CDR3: CASTRGNTEAFF. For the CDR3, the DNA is TGTGCCAGCACCAGGGGGAACACTGAAGCTTTCTTT. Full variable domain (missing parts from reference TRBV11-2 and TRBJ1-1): EAGVAQSPRYKIIEKRQSVAFWCNPISGHATLYWYQQILGQGPKLLIQFQNNGVVDDSQLPKDRFSAERLKGVDSTLKIQPAKLEDSAVYLCASTRGNTEAFFGQGTRLTVV.

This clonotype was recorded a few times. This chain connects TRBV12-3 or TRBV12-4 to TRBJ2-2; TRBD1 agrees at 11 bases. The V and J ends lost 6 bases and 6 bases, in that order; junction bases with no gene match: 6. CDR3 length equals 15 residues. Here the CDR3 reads CASSAGQGASGELFF. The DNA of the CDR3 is TGTGCCAGCAGCGCCGGACAGGGGGCCTCCGGGGAGCTGTTTTTT.

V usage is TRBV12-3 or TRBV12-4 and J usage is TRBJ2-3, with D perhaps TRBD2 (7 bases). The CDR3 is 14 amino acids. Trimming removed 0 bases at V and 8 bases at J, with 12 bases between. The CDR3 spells CASSLAGGPSTQYF. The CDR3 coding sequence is TGTGCCAGCAGTTTAGCGGGGGGGCCGAGTACGCAGTATTTT.

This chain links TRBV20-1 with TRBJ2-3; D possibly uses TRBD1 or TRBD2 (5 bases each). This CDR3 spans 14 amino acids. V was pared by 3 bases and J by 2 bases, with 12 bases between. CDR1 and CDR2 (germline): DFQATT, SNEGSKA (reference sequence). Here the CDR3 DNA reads TGCAGTGCTAGGGGGGTGGGTCACACAGATACGCAGTATTTT. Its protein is CSARGVGHTDTQYF.

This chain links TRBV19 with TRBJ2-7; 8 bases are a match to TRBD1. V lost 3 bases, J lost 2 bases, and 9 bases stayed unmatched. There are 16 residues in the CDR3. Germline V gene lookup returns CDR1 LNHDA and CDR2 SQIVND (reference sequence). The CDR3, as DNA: TGTGCCAGTAGTATCGGCCGGACAGGGATAACCTACGAGCAGTACTTC. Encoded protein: CASSIGRTGITYEQYF.

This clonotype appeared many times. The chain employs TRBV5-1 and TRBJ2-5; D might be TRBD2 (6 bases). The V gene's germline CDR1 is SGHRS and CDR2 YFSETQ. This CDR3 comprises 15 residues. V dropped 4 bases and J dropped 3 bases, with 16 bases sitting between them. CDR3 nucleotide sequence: TGCGCCAGCAGCGCCCAAGGCGGGGCCGAAGAGACCCAGTACTTC. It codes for CASSAQGGAEETQYF.

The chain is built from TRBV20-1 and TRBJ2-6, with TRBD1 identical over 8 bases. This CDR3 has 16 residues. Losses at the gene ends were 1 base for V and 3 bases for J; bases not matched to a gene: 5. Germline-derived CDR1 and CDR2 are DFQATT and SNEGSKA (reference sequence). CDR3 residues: CSARGPGGGGANVLTF. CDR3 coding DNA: TGCAGTGCTAGAGGCCCAGGGGGCGGTGGGGCCAACGTCCTGACTTTC.

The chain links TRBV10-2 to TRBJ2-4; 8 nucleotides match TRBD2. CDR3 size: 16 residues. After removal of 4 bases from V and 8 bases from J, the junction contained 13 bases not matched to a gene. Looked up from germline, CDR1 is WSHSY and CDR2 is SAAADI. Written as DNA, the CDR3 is TGCGCCAGCAGTGGCACTAGCGGCCAAGGGATTGACATTCAGTACTTC. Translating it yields CASSGTSGQGIDIQYF.

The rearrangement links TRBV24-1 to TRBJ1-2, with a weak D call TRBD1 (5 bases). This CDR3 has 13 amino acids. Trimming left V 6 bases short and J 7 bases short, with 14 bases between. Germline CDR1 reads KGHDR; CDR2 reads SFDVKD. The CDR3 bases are TGTGCCACCAGTCGTGCAGGGTCAGGTGGCTACACCTTC. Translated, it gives CATSRAGSGGYTF.

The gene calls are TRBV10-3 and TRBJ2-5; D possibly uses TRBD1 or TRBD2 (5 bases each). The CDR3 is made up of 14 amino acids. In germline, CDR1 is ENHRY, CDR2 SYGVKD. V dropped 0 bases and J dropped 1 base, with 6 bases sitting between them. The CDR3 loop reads CAISESGGQETQYF. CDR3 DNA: TGTGCCATCAGTGAGTCTGGGGGCCAAGAGACCCAGTACTTC.

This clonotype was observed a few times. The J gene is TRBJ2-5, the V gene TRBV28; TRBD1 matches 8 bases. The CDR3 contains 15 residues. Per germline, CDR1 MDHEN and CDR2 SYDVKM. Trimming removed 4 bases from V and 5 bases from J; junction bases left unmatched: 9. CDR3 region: CASSSSQGARETQYF. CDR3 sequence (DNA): TGTGCCAGCAGTTCTTCCCAGGGGGCGCGTGAGACCCAGTACTTC. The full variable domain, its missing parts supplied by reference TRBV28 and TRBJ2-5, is DVKVTQSSRYLVKRTGEKVFLECVQDMDHENMFWYRQDPGLGLRLIYFSYDVKMKEKGDIPEGYSVSREKKERFSLILESASTNQTSMYLCASSSSQGARETQYFGPGTRLLVL.

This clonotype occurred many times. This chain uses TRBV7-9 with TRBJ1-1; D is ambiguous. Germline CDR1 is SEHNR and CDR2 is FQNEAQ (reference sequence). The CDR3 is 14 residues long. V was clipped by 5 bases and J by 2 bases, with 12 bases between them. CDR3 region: CASSRGLLNTEAFF. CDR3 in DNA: TGTGCCAGCAGCCGCGGACTCCTAAACACTGAAGCTTTCTTT.

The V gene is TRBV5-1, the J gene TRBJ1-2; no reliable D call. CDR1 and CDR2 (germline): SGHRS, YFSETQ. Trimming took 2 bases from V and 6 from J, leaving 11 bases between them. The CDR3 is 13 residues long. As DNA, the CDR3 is TGCGCCAGCAGCTTCTCGCAGGAGCATGGCTACACCTTC. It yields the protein CASSFSQEHGYTF.

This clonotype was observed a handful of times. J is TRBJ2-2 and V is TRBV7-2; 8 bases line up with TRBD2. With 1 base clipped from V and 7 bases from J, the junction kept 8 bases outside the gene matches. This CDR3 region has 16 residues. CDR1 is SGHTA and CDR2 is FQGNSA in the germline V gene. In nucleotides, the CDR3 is TGTGCCAGCAGCTTAGTAGCGGGGTTCGGGGTCGGGGAGCTGTTTTTT. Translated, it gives CASSLVAGFGVGELFF.

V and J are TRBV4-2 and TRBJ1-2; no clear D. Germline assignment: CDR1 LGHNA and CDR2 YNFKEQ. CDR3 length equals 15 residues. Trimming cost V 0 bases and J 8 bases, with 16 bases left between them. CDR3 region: CASSQDSQTARGYTF. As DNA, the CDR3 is TGTGCCAGCAGCCAAGATTCCCAGACCGCGCGGGGCTACACCTTC.

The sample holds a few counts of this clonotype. The CDR3 sequence: CASSLRVGMNGYTF. Written as DNA, the CDR3 is TGTGCCAGCAGTCTCCGGGTCGGGATGAATGGCTACACCTTC. The rearrangement joins TRBV12-3 or TRBV12-4 to TRBJ1-2; unclear D gene. V was cut by 5 bases and J by 6 bases, with 16 bases left in between. This CDR3 contains 14 residues.

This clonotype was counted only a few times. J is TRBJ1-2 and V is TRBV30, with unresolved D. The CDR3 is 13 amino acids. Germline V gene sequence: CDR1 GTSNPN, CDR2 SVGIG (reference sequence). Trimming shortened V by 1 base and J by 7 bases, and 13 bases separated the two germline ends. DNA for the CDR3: TGTGCCTGGAGTGGGGAGGGAAGGTTTGGCTACACCTTC. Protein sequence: CAWSGEGRFGYTF.

The CDR3 sequence is CASSQSVGGPEKLFF. The DNA of the CDR3 is TGCGCCAGCAGCCAATCCGTGGGGGGGCCTGAAAAACTGTTTTTT. The V call is TRBV5-1, the J call TRBJ1-4; possible D gene TRBD1, 6 bases. V shed 4 bases and J shed 7 bases, with 17 bases lying between them. The V gene's germline CDR1 is SGHRS and CDR2 YFSETQ. This CDR3 spans 15 amino acids.